Here is one T cell receptor beta chain with its context. Its antigen is unidentified. The sample originates from a study of T cell clonotyping in hematopoietic cell transplantation. Broader study findings: Cells were unsorted, so CD4 and CD8 contributions were not separated. Graft donor and pretransplant recipient Inverse Simpson Index values predicted broader posttransplant TCR diversity. Recipient TCR diversity dropped after transplant; expanded clonotypes rose from day 30 to 180.

Germline V gene data show CDR1 as MGHDK and CDR2 as SYGVNS. V lost 11 bases, J lost 4 bases, and 8 bases lay in between. The CDR3 length is 10 residues. Generated by immunoSEQ multiplex PCR, the TCRdb table keeps only in-frame clones and is missing some. The sample has approximately 75,000 clones, 94% seen once. This chain connects TRBV25-1 to TRBJ2-5, with D possibly TRBD2 on 6 matching bases. The sequence derives from a man over 45 in good health. Some clones in this sample may be carry-over from other donors' samples. What was sequenced was peripheral blood mononuclear cells. CDR3 amino acids: CAAGRETQYF. CDR3 nucleotide sequence: TGTGCCGCGGGACGAGAGACCCAGTACTTC.